A single sample is the source of the 31 T cell receptor beta chains below, sequenced in a study of prognosis after radiotherapy for stage I lung cancer. Amplification of TCR beta CDR3 from genomic DNA used two-round multiplex PCR. For every TRBV and TRBJ gene, a specific primer was used in first-round PCR. TCRdb fed the multiplex PCR reads into MiXCR, producing one record per CDR3 protein. The sample contains 14,000 or so distinct CDR3 sequences, around half of which appear only once. This sample comprised PBMCs, obtained before or after stereotactic body radiation therapy (not recorded which). The origin of the receptors is a donor over 45 with non-small cell lung cancer.

This clonotype was detected many times. This chain uses TRBV20-1 with TRBJ2-7, with a possible D match to TRBD1 (5 bases). Trimming removed 7 bases from V and 0 bases from J, with 13 bases in between. Germline-derived CDR1 and CDR2 are DFQATT and SNEGSKA (reference sequence). The CDR3 runs 13 residues. In DNA, the CDR3 is TGCAGTGGTCATGCAGGGAACTCCTACGAGCAGTACTTC. Translation gives CSGHAGNSYEQYF.

Points on this clonotype: A much larger clone is a single base away; this may be a read error. This chain connects TRBV19 to TRBJ2-7, with D possibly matching TRBD2 (7 bases). V was clipped by 8 bases and J by 3 bases, with 23 bases between them. The CDR3 totals 16 residues. Germline lookup yields CDR1 LNHDA and CDR2 SQIVND (reference sequence). The CDR3 spells CASGPRRGALGYEQYF. Written as DNA, the CDR3 is TGTGCCAGTGGTCCTAGACGGGGGGCCTTGGGCTACGAGCAGTACTTC.

Within the sample, this clonotype is hyperexpanded (1% or more). V and J are TRBV27 and TRBJ1-1; 10 nucleotides match TRBD1. The germline gives CDR1 MNHEY, CDR2 SMNVEV (reference sequence). This CDR3 region has 15 residues. J was trimmed by 7 bases and V by 4 bases; bases with no gene match: 9. Here the CDR3 DNA reads TGTGCCAGCAGTTGGCCGGGACAGGGGATAAGTGAAGCTTTCTTT. As protein: CASSWPGQGISEAFF.

This chain connects TRBV6-1 to TRBJ2-7, with 9 bases fitting TRBD1. V dropped 7 bases and J dropped 2; count of bases not matched to a gene: 9. The germline CDR1 and CDR2 sequences are MNHNS and SASEGT. The CDR3 consists of 15 residues. The CDR3 DNA sequence: TGTGCCAGCATCCGTAGGGGACAGGGCCCCTACGAGCAGTACTTC. Translation: CASIRRGQGPYEQYF.

The V gene is TRBV7-9, the J gene TRBJ2-7; D might be TRBD1 (6 bases). The length of the CDR3 is 14 residues. Per germline, CDR1 SEHNR and CDR2 FQNEAQ (reference sequence). Trimming removed 5 bases from V and 6 bases from J, with 17 bases in between. CDR3 in DNA: TGTGCCAGCAGCCTTTGGACAGATAATTCCGAGCAGTACTTC. Translated: CASSLWTDNSEQYF.

V is TRBV20-1 and J is TRBJ2-2; 7 positions match TRBD2. Germline CDR1 and CDR2: DFQATT and SNEGSKA (reference sequence). Trimming at V came to 6 bases and at J to 8 bases, leaving 9 bases not matched to a gene. This CDR3 has 13 residues. CDR3 loop: CSAPLGRAGELFF. CDR3 nucleotides: TGCAGTGCCCCCCTTGGGAGGGCAGGGGAGCTGTTTTTT.

Notes on this clonotype: One end of the junction is discordant with germline, which a read error may explain. This chain links TRBV12-3 or TRBV12-4 with TRBJ2-2; weak D call: TRBD2 (5 bases). CDR3 size: 13 residues. The CDR3 DNA reads as TGTTCCAGCAGCGATAGCGTTCCCAGGGAGCTGTTTTTT. Protein: CSSSDSVPRELFF.

This clonotype is categorized as medium-sized (0.01 to 0.1%). The chain employs TRBV12-3 or TRBV12-4 and TRBJ1-2; D may be TRBD1 (6 bases). V was clipped by 7 bases and J by 6 bases, with 12 bases between them. The CDR3 length is 12 residues. CDR3 DNA sequence: TGTGCCAGCATAGACAGGTTCCATGGCTACACCTTC. As protein: CASIDRFHGYTF.

Worth noting for this clonotype: The junction differs from germline at one of its ends, possibly a read error. V and J are TRBV6-1 and TRBJ1-2, with D maybe TRBD1 (5 bases). This CDR3 has 14 residues. The germline gives CDR1 MNHNS, CDR2 SASEGT. This CDR3 is CASSHLQVRYGHTF. CDR3 bases: TGTGCCAGCAGCCACCTACAGGTAAGATATGGCCACACCTTC.

The CDR3 region is CASSSRFGELFF. The DNA for the CDR3 is TGTGCCAGCAGCTCAAGGTTCGGGGAGCTGTTTTTT. The V gene is TRBV11-3, the J gene TRBJ2-2; no reliable D call. Looked up from germline, CDR1 is SGHNT and CDR2 is YENEEA. Between the trimmed V and J ends, which lost 4 bases and 7 bases, there was a span of 7 bases. This CDR3 comprises 12 residues.

The chain combines TRBV20-1 with TRBJ2-7, with 12 bases fitting TRBD2. There are 15 residues in the CDR3. From germline, CDR1 is DFQATT and CDR2 SNEGSKA (reference sequence). The V segment lost 5 bases and the J segment 3 bases; nucleotides outside the gene matches: 8. The CDR3 nucleotides read TGCAGTGCTTCCCGGACTAGCGGGATAAACTACGAGCAGTACTTC. This codes for CSASRTSGINYEQYF.

Concerning this clonotype: This likely traces to a read error, being one base from a far larger clone. V usage is TRBV6-1 and J usage is TRBJ2-3; weak D call: TRBD2 (5 bases). Germline lookup yields CDR1 MNHNS and CDR2 SASEGT. V dropped 5 bases and J dropped 4 bases, with 13 bases sitting between them. The CDR3 totals 14 residues. The CDR3 loop reads CASSYAEASDTQYF. The DNA of the CDR3 is TGTGCCAGCAGTTACGCGGAGGCATCAGATACGCAGTATTTT.

This clonotype counts as medium-sized (0.01 to 0.1%). CDR3 DNA: TGTGCCAGCAGCTCCTTAACGGGACAGGGTCGGCCTAACTATGGCTACACCTTC. This sequence encodes CASSSLTGQGRPNYGYTF. The chain has TRBV11-3 and TRBJ1-2, with 9 bases fitting TRBD1. The CDR3 sequence is 18 residues long. V was pared by 4 bases and J by 0 bases, with 12 bases of the junction left unmatched. From germline, CDR1 is SGHNT and CDR2 YENEEA. Together with reference TRBV11-3 and TRBJ1-2, the CDR3 gives the full variable domain: EAGVVQSPRYKIIEKKQPVAFWCNPISGHNTLYWYLQNLGQGPELLIRYENEEAVDDSQLPKDRFSAERLKGVDSTLKIQPAELGDSAVYLCASSSLTGQGRPNYGYTFGSGTRLTVV.

This clonotype was seen at least ten times. The chain couples TRBV30 to TRBJ2-5; 7 nucleotides align to TRBD2. Germline CDR1 GTSNPN, CDR2 SVGIG (reference sequence). The CDR3 contains 14 residues. The trim removed 0 bases at V and 1 base at J, leaving 2 bases unmatched. The CDR3: CAWSVGGVQETQYF. CDR3 DNA: TGTGCCTGGAGTGTTGGGGGGGTCCAAGAGACCCAGTACTTC.

With respect to this clonotype: The junction does not match germline at one end; this may be a read error. This chain joins TRBV6-1 and TRBJ2-2; D is tentatively TRBD1 or TRBD2 (5 bases each). CDR3 length: 18 amino acids. In germline, CDR1 is MNHNS, CDR2 SASEGT. The CDR3 loop reads CVSNYLKDTLFGTGEPFF. In DNA, the CDR3 is TGTGTCAGCAACTATCTTAAGGACACCCTTTTTGGGACCGGGGAGCCGTTTTTT.

This clonotype was detected many times. The rearrangement links TRBV9 to TRBJ1-1, with D maybe TRBD1 (5 bases). The germline V gene encodes CDR1 SGDLS and CDR2 YYNGEE. Trimming pared 2 bases from V and 0 bases from J, leaving 11 bases between. The CDR3 runs 15 residues. Here the CDR3 reads CASSVQGDMNTEAFF. The DNA for the CDR3 is TGTGCCAGCAGCGTGCAGGGAGACATGAACACTGAAGCTTTCTTT.

This clonotype was seen many times. CDR3 protein: CASSQEMLRVGATNEKLFF. The CDR3 DNA sequence: TGTGCCAGCAGCCAAGAAATGTTAAGGGTCGGTGCAACTAATGAAAAACTGTTTTTT. V gene TRBV4-2 combines with J gene TRBJ1-4; unclear D gene. This CDR3 is built from 19 residues. Deletions cut 0 bases from V and 0 bases from J, with 17 bases between. Germline assignment: CDR1 LGHNA and CDR2 YNFKEQ.

The chain combines TRBV5-1 with TRBJ1-1, with no clear D. The V end was cut by 2 bases, the J end by 6 bases, with 11 bases between. This CDR3 region has 13 residues. The germline V gene encodes CDR1 SGHRS and CDR2 YFSETQ. The CDR3 nucleotides read TGCGCCAGCAGCTTCACAAATTTCGCTGAAGCTTTCTTT. This gives the protein CASSFTNFAEAFF.

Ten or more counts support this clonotype. The V gene is TRBV27, the J gene TRBJ2-5; tentatively, D is TRBD1 (5 bases). This CDR3 has 14 residues. Looked up from germline, CDR1 is MNHEY and CDR2 is SMNVEV (reference sequence). Between the trimmed V and J ends, which lost 6 bases and 3 bases, there was a span of 14 bases. CDR3 nucleotides: TGTGCCAGCAGAAAGACAGTCCGCGAAGAGACCCAGTACTTC. This translates into CASRKTVREETQYF.

Turning to this clonotype: A read error is the likely source, as a far larger clone sits one nucleotide away. The chain couples TRBV7-2 to TRBJ2-7; the D gene is possibly TRBD1 (5 bases). V was shortened by 5 bases and J by 13 bases, with 18 bases between the two germline ends. Germline-derived CDR1 and CDR2 are SGHTA and FQGNSA. The CDR3 totals 12 residues. The CDR3 coding sequence is TGTGCCAGCAGCCAAGAGTCGACAGTGACTTACTTC. It encodes CASSQESTVTYF.

Notes on this clonotype: The germline gene is not matched at one end of the junction; a read error may be the cause. The CDR3 region is CARSSGGTGNQPQHF. CDR3 DNA sequence: TGCGCCAGGAGCTCGGGGGGGACAGGCAATCAGCCCCAGCATTTT. The genes are TRBV5-1 and TRBJ1-5; TRBD1 matches 7 bases. Germline V gene lookup returns CDR1 SGHRS and CDR2 YFSETQ. The CDR3 has 15 residues.

This clonotype was seen only once. A much larger clone lies a single base off, so this may be a read error. The chain employs TRBV7-9 and TRBJ1-4; possible D gene TRBD1, 5 bases. V dropped 4 bases and J dropped 2 bases, with 8 bases sitting between them. Looked up from germline, CDR1 is SEHNR and CDR2 is FQNEAQ (reference sequence). CDR3 length: 14 amino acids. CDR3 nucleotide sequence: TGTGCCAGCAGCTGGACATGGACTAATGAAAAACTGTTTTTT. The encoded protein is CASSWTWTNEKLFF.

A remark on this clonotype: This likely traces to a read error, being one base from a far larger clone. This chain links TRBV7-9 with TRBJ1-1; D is ambiguous. The germline V gene has CDR1 SEHNR and CDR2 FQNEAQ (reference sequence). This CDR3 contains 13 residues. V shed 2 bases and J shed 0 bases, with 4 bases lying between them. Here the CDR3 DNA reads TGTGCCAGCAGCTTATGGGTGAACACTGAAGCTTTCTTT. Protein product: CASSLWVNTEAFF. Complete variable domain (other parts from reference TRBV7-9 and TRBJ1-1): DTGVSQNPRHKITKRGQNVTFRCDPISEHNRLYWYRQTLGQGPEFLTYFQNEAQLEKSRLLSDRFSAERPKGSFSTLEIQRTEQGDSAMYLCASSLWVNTEAFFGQGTRLTVV.

By sample fraction, this clonotype is medium-sized. The chain combines TRBV27 with TRBJ2-7; 7 positions match TRBD1. After removal of 4 bases from V and 4 bases from J, the junction contained 10 bases not matched to a gene. The CDR3 consists of 15 residues. Germline loops: CDR1 MNHEY, CDR2 SMNVEV (reference sequence). Here the CDR3 reads CASSSRQGVVYEQYF. In DNA form, the CDR3 reads TGTGCCAGCAGTTCCAGGCAGGGGGTCGTGTACGAGCAGTACTTC.

This clonotype came up many times. The rearrangement links TRBV3-1 to TRBJ1-5; D is possibly TRBD1 (5 bases). The CDR3 runs to 15 residues. V was pared by 1 base and J by 6 bases, with 13 bases between. Germline CDR1 LGHDT, CDR2 YNNKEL (reference sequence). The CDR3 protein is CASSQAGAGSQPQHF. The CDR3 DNA follows: TGTGCCAGCAGCCAAGCTGGGGCAGGGAGTCAGCCCCAGCATTTT.

This sequence joins TRBV20-1 and TRBJ2-7; D is unresolved. Trimming cost V 5 bases and J 0 bases, with 5 bases left between them. The CDR3 covers 11 residues. The germline V gene has CDR1 DFQATT and CDR2 SNEGSKA (reference sequence). CDR3 loop: CSAPDSYEQYF. CDR3 bases: TGCAGTGCTCCAGACTCCTACGAGCAGTACTTC.

The chain combines TRBV19 with TRBJ2-7; 11 nucleotides line up with TRBD2. Germline assignment: CDR1 LNHDA and CDR2 SQIVND (reference sequence). The junction had 4 bases not matched to a gene; V was cut back by 6 bases and J by 3 bases. The CDR3 contains 14 residues. The CDR3 DNA sequence: TGTGCCAGTAGCTTAACTAGCGGGAGCTACGAGCAGTACTTC. Protein product: CASSLTSGSYEQYF. Together with reference TRBV19 and TRBJ2-7, the CDR3 gives the full variable domain: DGGITQSPKYLFRKEGQNVTLSCEQNLNHDAMYWYRQDPGQGLRLIYYSQIVNDFQKGDIAEGYSVSREKKESFPLTVTSAQKNPTAFYLCASSLTSGSYEQYFGPGTRLTVT.

About this clonotype itself: This probably arose from a read error, given a far larger clone one base away. The genes are TRBV27 and TRBJ2-7, with TRBD1 matching over 8 bases. From germline, CDR1 is MNHEY and CDR2 SMNVEV (reference sequence). The CDR3 totals 15 residues. J gave up 4 bases and V 7 bases, and 12 bases lay outside the gene matches. The CDR3 sequence: CASNRTGQGGYEQYF. CDR3 nucleotides: TGTGCCAGCAACCGCACAGGACAGGGCGGGTACGAGCAGTACTTC.

The chain employs TRBV11-3 and TRBJ2-2; 7 bases map to TRBD2. The ends lost 5 bases at V and 6 bases at J; junction bases unmatched: 12. In germline, CDR1 is SGHNT, CDR2 YENEEA. CDR3 length: 16 residues. Here the CDR3 DNA reads TGTGCCAGCAGCCCAGGACTAGAGAGACCCCCCGGGGAGCTGTTTTTT. Protein product: CASSPGLERPPGELFF.

A word on this clonotype: A read error may account for a junction end that differs from germline. The gene calls are TRBV28 and TRBJ2-3; 12 bases align to TRBD2. Germline V gene data show CDR1 as MDHEN and CDR2 as SYDVKM. The length of the CDR3 is 16 residues. The CDR3 loop is CASTWASGRAGDTHYF. The CDR3 DNA is TGTGCCTCAACCTGGGCTAGCGGGAGGGCCGGAGACACGCATTATTTT.

This chain joins TRBV6-1 and TRBJ1-6, with 8 bases that match TRBD1. Germline loops: CDR1 MNHNS, CDR2 SASEGT. The CDR3 covers 15 residues. The ends lost 0 bases at V and 9 bases at J; junction bases unmatched: 4. The CDR3 loop is CASSEAQGEGSPLHF. CDR3 coding DNA: TGTGCCAGCAGTGAAGCACAGGGGGAAGGTTCACCCCTCCACTTT.